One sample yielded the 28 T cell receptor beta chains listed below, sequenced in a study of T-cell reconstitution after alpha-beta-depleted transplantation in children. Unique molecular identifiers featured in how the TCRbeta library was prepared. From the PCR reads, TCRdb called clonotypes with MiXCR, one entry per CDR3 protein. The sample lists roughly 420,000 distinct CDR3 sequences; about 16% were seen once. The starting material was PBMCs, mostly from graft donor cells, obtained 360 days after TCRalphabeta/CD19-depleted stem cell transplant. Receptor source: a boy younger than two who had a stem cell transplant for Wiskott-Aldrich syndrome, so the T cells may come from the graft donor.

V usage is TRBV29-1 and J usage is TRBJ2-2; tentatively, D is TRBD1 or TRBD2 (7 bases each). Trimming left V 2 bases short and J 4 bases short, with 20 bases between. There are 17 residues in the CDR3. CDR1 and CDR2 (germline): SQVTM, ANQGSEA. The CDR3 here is CSVETVGGGVGTGELFF. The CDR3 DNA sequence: TGCAGCGTTGAAACTGTGGGAGGGGGCGTGGGCACCGGGGAGCTGTTTTTT.

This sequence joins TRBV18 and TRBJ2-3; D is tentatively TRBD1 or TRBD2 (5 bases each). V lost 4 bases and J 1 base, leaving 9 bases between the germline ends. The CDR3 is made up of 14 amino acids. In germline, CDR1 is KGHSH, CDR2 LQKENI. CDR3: CASSLWDRTDTQYF. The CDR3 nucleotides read TGTGCCAGCTCACTTTGGGACCGCACAGATACGCAGTATTTT.

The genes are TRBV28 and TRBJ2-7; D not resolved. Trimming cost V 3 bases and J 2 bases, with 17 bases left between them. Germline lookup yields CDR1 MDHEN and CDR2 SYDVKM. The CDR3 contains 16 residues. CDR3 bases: TGTGCCAGCAGTTTTTCGGTAAACTCAAAGGCCTACGAGCAGTACTTC. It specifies CASSFSVNSKAYEQYF.

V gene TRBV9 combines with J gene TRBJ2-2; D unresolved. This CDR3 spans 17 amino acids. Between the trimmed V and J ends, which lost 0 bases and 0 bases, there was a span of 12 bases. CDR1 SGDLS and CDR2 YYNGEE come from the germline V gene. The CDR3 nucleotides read TGTGCCAGCAGCGTAGAAATTGGCGCCCCGAACACCGGGGAGCTGTTTTTT. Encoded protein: CASSVEIGAPNTGELFF.

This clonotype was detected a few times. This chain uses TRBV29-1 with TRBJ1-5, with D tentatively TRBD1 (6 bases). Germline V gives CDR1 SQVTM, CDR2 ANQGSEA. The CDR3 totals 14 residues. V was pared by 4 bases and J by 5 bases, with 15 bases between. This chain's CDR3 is CSVAYGGLDQPQHF. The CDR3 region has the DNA TGCAGCGTTGCCTACGGGGGGCTGGATCAGCCCCAGCATTTT.

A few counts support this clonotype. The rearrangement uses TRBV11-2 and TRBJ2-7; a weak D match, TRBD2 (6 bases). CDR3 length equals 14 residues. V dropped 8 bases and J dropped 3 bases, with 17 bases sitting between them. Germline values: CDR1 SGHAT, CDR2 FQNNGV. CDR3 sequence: CASGGGGIYYEQYF. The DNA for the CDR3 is TGTGCCAGCGGAGGAGGCGGGATTTACTACGAGCAGTACTTC.

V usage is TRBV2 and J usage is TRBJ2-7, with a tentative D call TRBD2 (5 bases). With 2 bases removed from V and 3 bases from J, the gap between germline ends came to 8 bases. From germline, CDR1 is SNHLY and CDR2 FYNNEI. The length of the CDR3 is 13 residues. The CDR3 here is CASSEISGYEQYF. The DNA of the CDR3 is TGTGCCAGCAGTGAAATCAGCGGCTACGAGCAGTACTTC.

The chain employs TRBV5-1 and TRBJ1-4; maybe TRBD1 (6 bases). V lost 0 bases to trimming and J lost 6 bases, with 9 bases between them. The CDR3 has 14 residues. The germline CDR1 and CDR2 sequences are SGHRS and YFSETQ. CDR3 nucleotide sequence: TGCGCCAGCAGCTTGGCAGGGGTAGATGAAAAACTGTTTTTT. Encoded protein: CASSLAGVDEKLFF.

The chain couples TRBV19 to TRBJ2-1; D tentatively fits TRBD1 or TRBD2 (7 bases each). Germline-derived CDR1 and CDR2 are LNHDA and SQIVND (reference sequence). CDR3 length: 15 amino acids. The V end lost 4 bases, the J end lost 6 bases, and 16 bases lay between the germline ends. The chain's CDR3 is CASSSGQGGFNEQFF. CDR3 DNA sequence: TGTGCCAGTAGTAGTGGTCAGGGGGGGTTCAATGAGCAGTTCTTC.

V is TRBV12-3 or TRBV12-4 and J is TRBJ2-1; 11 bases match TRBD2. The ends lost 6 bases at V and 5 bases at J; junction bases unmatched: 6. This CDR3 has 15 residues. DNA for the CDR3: TGTGCCAGCAGCCTTAGCGGGAGGGGGGACAATGAGCAGTTCTTC. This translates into CASSLSGRGDNEQFF.

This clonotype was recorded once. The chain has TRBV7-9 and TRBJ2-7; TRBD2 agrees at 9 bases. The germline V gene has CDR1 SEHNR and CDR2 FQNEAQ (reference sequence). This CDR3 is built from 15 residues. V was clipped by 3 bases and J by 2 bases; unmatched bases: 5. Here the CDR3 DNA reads TGTGCCAGCAGCTTGGCTAGCGGGGTAACCTACGAGCAGTACTTC. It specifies CASSLASGVTYEQYF.

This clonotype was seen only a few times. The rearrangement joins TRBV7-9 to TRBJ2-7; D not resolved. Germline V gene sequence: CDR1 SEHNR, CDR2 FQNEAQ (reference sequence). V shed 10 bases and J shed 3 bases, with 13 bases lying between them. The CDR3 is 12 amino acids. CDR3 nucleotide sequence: TGTGCCATTTCAGACACCATCTACGAGCAGTACTTC. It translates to CAISDTIYEQYF.

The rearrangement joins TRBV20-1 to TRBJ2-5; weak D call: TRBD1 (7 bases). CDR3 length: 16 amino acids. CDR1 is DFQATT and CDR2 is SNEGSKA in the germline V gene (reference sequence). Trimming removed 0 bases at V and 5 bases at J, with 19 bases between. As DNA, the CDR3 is TGCAGTGCTAGAGAGAGGTGGTGGGACAGCGGGGAGACCCAGTACTTC. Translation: CSARERWWDSGETQYF.

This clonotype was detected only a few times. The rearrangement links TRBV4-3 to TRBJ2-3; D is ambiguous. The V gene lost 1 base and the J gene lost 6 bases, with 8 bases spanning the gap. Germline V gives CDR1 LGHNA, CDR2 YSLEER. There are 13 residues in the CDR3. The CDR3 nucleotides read TGCGCCAGCAGCCAAGGATTTCCCGATACGCAGTATTTT. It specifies CASSQGFPDTQYF.

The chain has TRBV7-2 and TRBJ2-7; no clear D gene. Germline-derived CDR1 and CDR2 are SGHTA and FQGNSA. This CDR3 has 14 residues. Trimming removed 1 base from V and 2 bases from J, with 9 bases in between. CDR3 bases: TGTGCCAGCAGCTTAGGACGGGCTCCCTACGAGCAGTACTTC. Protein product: CASSLGRAPYEQYF. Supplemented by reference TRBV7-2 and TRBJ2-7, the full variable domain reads GAGVSQSPSNKVTEKGKDVELRCDPISGHTALYWYRQSLGQGLEFLIYFQGNSAPDKSGLPSDRFSAERTGGSVSTLTIQRTQQEDSAVYLCASSLGRAPYEQYFGPGTRLTVT.

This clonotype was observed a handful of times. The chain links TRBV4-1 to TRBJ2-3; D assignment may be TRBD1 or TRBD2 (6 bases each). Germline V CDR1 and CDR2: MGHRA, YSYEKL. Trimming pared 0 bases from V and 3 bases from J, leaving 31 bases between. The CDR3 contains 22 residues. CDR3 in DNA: TGCGCCAGCAGCCAAGACCTACCCCGGGGGCACAGGGTTGGGAGGTGGACAGATACGCAGTATTTT. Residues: CASSQDLPRGHRVGRWTDTQYF.

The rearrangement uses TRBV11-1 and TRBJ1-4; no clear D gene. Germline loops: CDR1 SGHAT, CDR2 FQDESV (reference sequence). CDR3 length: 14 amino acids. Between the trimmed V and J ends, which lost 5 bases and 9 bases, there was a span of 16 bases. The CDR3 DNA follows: TGTGCCAGCAGCGAACGCGGAGGACGACAAAAACTGTTTTTT. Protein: CASSERGGRQKLFF. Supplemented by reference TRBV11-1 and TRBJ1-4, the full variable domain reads EAEVAQSPRYKITEKSQAVAFWCDPISGHATLYWYRQILGQGPELLVQFQDESVVDDSQLPKDRFSAERLKGVDSTLKIQPAELGDSAMYLCASSERGGRQKLFFGSGTQLSVL.

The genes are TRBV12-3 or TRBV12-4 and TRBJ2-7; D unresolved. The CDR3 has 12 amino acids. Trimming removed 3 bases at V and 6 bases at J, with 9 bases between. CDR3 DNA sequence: TGTGCCAGCAGTTTCGACTGGGGCGAGCAGTACTTC. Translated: CASSFDWGEQYF.

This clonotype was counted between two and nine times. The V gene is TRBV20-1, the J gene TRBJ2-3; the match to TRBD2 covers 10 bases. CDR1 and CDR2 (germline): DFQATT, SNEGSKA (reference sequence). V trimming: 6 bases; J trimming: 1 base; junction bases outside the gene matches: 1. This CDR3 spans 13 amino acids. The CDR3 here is CSALAGGTDTQYF. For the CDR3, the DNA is TGCAGTGCCCTAGCGGGGGGCACAGATACGCAGTATTTT.

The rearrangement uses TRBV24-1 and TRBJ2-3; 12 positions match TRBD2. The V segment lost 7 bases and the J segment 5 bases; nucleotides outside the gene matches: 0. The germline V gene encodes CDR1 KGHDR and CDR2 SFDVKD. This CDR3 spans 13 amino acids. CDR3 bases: TGTGCCACCAGGGGACTAGCGGGAGATACGCAGTATTTT. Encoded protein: CATRGLAGDTQYF.

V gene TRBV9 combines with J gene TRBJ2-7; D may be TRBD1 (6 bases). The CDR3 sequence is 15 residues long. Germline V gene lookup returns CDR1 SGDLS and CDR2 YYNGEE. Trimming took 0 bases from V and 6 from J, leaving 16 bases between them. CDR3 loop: CASSVAGGWNSEQYF. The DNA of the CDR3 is TGTGCCAGCAGCGTAGCTGGGGGCTGGAATAGCGAGCAGTACTTC.

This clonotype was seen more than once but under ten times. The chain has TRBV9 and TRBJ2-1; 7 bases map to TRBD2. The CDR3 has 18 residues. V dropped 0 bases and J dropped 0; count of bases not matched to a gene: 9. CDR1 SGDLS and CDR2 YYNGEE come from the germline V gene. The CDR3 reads CASSVASTSLSSYNEQFF. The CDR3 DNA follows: TGTGCCAGCAGCGTAGCTTCGACTAGCCTTAGCTCCTACAATGAGCAGTTCTTC.

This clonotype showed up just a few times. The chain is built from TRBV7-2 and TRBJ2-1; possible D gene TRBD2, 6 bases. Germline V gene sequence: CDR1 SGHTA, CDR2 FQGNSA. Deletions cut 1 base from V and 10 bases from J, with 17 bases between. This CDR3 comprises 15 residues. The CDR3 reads CASSLVLVTSQEQFF. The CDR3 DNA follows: TGTGCCAGCAGCTTAGTTTTAGTGACTAGTCAGGAGCAGTTCTTC.

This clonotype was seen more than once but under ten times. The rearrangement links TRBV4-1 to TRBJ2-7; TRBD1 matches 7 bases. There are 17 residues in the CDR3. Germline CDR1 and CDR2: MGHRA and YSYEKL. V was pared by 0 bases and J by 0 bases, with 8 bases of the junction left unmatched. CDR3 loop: CASSQDARKGASYEQYF. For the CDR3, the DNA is TGCGCCAGCAGCCAAGATGCCCGAAAGGGGGCCTCCTACGAGCAGTACTTC.

CDR3 amino acids: CSARAGVAGGSYEQYF. Here the CDR3 DNA reads TGCAGTGCTAGAGCGGGGGTAGCGGGGGGCTCCTACGAGCAGTACTTC. The chain joins TRBV20-1 to TRBJ2-7; 10 positions match TRBD2. With V trimmed by 1 base and J by 0 bases, 6 bases remained unmatched. CDR3 length: 16 residues. Germline CDR1 and CDR2: DFQATT and SNEGSKA (reference sequence).

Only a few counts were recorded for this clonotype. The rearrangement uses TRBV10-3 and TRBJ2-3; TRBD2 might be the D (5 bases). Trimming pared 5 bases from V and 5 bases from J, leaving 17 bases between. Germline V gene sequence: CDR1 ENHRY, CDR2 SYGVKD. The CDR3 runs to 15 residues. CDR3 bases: TGTGCCATCAGTCCCTCTAGCCCCAGTGGAGATACGCAGTATTTT. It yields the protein CAISPSSPSGDTQYF.

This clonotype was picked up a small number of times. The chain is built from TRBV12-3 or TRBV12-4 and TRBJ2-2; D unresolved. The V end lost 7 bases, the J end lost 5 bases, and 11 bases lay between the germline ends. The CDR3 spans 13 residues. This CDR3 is CASNARRTGELFF. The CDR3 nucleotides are TGTGCCAGCAACGCGAGGCGAACCGGGGAGCTGTTTTTT.

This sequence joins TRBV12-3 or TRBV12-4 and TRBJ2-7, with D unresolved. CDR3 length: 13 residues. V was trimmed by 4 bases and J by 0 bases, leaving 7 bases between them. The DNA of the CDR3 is TGTGCCAGCAGTTCCCCAGACTCCTACGAGCAGTACTTC. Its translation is CASSSPDSYEQYF.